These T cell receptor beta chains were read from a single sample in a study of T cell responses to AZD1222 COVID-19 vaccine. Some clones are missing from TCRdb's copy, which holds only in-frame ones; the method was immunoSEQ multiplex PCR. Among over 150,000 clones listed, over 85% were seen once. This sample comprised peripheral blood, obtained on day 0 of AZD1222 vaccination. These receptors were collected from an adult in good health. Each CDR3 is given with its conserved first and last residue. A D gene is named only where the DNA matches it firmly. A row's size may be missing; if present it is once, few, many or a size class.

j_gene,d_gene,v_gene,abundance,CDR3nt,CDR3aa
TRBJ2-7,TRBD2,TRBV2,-,TGTGCCAGCAGTCGCATGACAGCGGGAGGGGTCTACGAGCAGTACTTC,CASSRMTAGGVYEQYF
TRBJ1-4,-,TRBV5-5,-,TGTGCCAGCACCCCGAGGGGCACTGCAACTAATGAAAAACTGTTTTTT,CASTPRGTATNEKLFF
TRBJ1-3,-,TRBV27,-,TGTGCCAGCACTACACTGTCTGGAAACACCATATATTTT,CASTTLSGNTIYF
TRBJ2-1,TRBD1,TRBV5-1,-,TGCGCCAGCAGCTTGGTAGGGGGCGGTGAGCAGTTCTTC,CASSLVGGGEQFF
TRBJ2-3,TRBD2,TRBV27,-,TGTGCCAGCAGTTTAGGCGGGAGAGGCGATACGCAGTATTTT,CASSLGGRGDTQYF
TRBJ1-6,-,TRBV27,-,TGTGCCAGCAGTTTGAACTTCTCCGGGGGTTTATATAATTCACCCCTCCACTTT,CASSLNFSGGLYNSPLHF
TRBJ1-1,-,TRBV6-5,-,TGTGCCAGCAGTTCCTTCAGGGTGAGGTCTGAAGCTTTCTTT,CASSSFRVRSEAFF
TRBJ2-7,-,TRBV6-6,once,TGTGCCAGCAGTTACGGGGAGATAATGGAGCAGTACTTC,CASSYGEIMEQYF
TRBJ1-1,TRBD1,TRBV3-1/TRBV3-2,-,TGTGCCAGCAGCTGGACAGGGGCTGAAGCTTTCTTT,CASSWTGAEAFF
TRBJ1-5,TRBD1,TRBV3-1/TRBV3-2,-,TGTGCCAGCAGCCAGGGGACAGTGCGGCAGCCCCAGCATTTT,CASSQGTVRQPQHF
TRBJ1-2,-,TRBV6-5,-,TGTGCCAGCAGGCCGGACGGATCTTATGGCTACACCTTC,CASRPDGSYGYTF
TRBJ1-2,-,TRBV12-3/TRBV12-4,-,TGTGCCAGCAGCCCGTTGCAGGGCCGAGGCTACACCTTC,CASSPLQGRGYTF
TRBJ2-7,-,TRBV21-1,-,TGTGCCAGCAGCAAAGGAACGGGGTACTACGAGCAGTACTTC,CASSKGTGYYEQYF
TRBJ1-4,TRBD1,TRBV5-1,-,TGCGCCAGCAGCTCGGGACAGGGGGGTCATGAAAAACTGTTTTTT,CASSSGQGGHEKLFF
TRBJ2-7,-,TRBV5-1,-,TGCGCCAGCAGCCGGCCGGGTAGGAACGAGCAGTACTTC,CASSRPGRNEQYF
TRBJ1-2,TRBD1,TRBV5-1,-,TGCGCCAGCAGCCCGGCGGGGACAGGGGGTGGCTACACCTTC,CASSPAGTGGGYTF
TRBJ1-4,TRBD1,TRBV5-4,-,TGTGCCAGCAGCTTATACACAGGGGGCGGTTCCGAAAAACTGTTTTTT,CASSLYTGGGSEKLFF
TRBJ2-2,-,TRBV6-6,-,TGTGCCAGCAGCCGGCCAGGGGTAAACACCGGGGAGCTGTTTTTT,CASSRPGVNTGELFF
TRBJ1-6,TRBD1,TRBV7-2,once,TGTGCCAGCAGCTTATGGCAGGGGGATACACCCCTCCACTTT,CASSLWQGDTPLHF
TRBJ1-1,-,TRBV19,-,TGTGCCAGTAGTATTGGCCAGGCCCGACTGAACACTGAAGCTTTCTTT,CASSIGQARLNTEAFF
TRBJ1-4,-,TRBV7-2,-,TGTGCCAGCAGCTTAGATCAGGGCGGGCTTAGCGAAAAACTGTTTTTT,CASSLDQGGLSEKLFF
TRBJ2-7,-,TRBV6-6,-,TGTGCCAGCAGTTACTCGGGCGGGGTTAGCTCCTACGAGCAGTACTTC,CASSYSGGVSSYEQYF
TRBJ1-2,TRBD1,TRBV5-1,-,TGCGCCAGCAGCGCCGGGACAGGCATCTATGGCTACACCTTC,CASSAGTGIYGYTF
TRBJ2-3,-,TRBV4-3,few,TGCGCCAGCAGCCAAGAGGGACCCTTGGGAACAGATACGCAGTATTTT,CASSQEGPLGTDTQYF
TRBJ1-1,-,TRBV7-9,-,TGTGCCAGCAGCCTGCGACAGGATGTGAACACTGAAGCTTTCTTT,CASSLRQDVNTEAFF
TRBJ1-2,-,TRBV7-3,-,TGTGCCAGCAGCCCCACTGCAGGGTACGGCTACACCTTC,CASSPTAGYGYTF
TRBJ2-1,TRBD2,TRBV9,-,TGTGCCAGCAGCAATCCGGGACTAGCAGTGGATGAGCAGTTCTTC,CASSNPGLAVDEQFF
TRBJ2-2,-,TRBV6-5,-,TGTGCCAGCCTTACGTACACCGGGGAGCTGTTTTTT,CASLTYTGELFF
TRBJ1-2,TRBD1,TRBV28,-,TGTGCCAGCAGTATAACCCGGGACAGGGGGCAGACCTATGGCTACACCTTC,CASSITRDRGQTYGYTF
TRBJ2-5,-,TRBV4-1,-,TGCGCCAGCAGCCAAGATTCGGACTTTCAAGAGACCCAGTACTTC,CASSQDSDFQETQYF
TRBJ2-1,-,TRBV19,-,TGTGCCAGTAGTATAGAAGGACTGACTGCCTACAATGAGCAGTTCTTC,CASSIEGLTAYNEQFF
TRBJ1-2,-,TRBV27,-,TGTGCCAGCAGCCCCCTTCGACAGAGAGATGACTACACCTTC,CASSPLRQRDDYTF
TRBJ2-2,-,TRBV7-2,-,TGTGCCAGCAGCTACCCGGTTGTAGGTCGGACCGGGGAGCTGTTTTTT,CASSYPVVGRTGELFF
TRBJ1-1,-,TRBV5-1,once,TGCGCCAGCAGCCCCGGGACCAACACTGAAGCTTTCTTT,CASSPGTNTEAFF
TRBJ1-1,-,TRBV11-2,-,TGTGCCAGCAGCTTACCGGGACCCCGCAACACTGAAGCTTTCTTT,CASSLPGPRNTEAFF
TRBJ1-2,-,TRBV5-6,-,TGTGCCAGCAGCTTGGTGCCAGGGCATGGCTACACCTTC,CASSLVPGHGYTF
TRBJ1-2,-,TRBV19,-,TGTGCCAGTAGTATTACAGGGCCCTACTATGGCTACACCTTC,CASSITGPYYGYTF
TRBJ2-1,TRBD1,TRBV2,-,TGTGCCAGCAGTGAACGAGGACAGGGACAGTTGAGAGGTGAGCAGTTCTTC,CASSERGQGQLRGEQFF
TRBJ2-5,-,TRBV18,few,TGTGCCAGCTCACCACCGGGCGGGGAGACCCAGTACTTC,CASSPPGGETQYF
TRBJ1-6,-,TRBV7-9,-,TGTGCCAGCAGCTGGGGCGGGGCCACCAATTCACCCCTCCACTTT,CASSWGGATNSPLHF
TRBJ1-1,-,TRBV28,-,TGTGCCAGCAGTTTTATGGGGTCGGAAGCTTTCTTT,CASSFMGSEAFF
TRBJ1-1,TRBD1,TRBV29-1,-,TGCAGCGTAGACGACAGGGGACGTACCCATGAGAGAGACACTGAAGCTTTCTTT,CSVDDRGRTHERDTEAFF
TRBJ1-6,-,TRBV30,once,TGTGCCTGGAGTGTTCCCAGGGGCAATTCACCCCTCCACTTT,CAWSVPRGNSPLHF